These 15 T cell receptor beta chains were sequenced from one sample in a study of cytomegalovirus exposure and HLA in healthy donors (dated by TCRdb to about 2017). Preparation of the library involved the immunoSEQ multiplex PCR assay. For the multiplex PCR, a mixture combining 60 forward primers for TCR Vbeta segments and 13 reverse primers for TCR Jbeta segments was used. Imported from immuneACCESS, the table was reduced by TCRdb to in-frame sequences with V and J called. These copies leave out some clones; in studies compared against another copy, an unresolved V gene accounts for under half, and the cause of the remainder is not known. The sample includes fewer than 85,000 clones, with around 72% observed a single time. Of the sample, about 12% is held by the ten largest clones. The sequenced material came from PBMCs. The receptors were sampled from a woman in her forties in good health and CMV-seropositive.

This clone has more than one count but fewer than ten. V is TRBV6-5 and J is TRBJ2-7, with a weak D call TRBD2 (5 bases). The CDR3 is 14 amino acids. V was clipped by 0 bases and J by 4 bases, with 10 bases between them. Germline CDR1 MNHEY, CDR2 SVGAGI. Written as DNA, the CDR3 is TGTGCCAGCAGTTACTCTCGGGAAGGGTACGAGCAGTACTTC. Translating gives CASSYSREGYEQYF.

The genes are TRBV12-5 and TRBJ1-1, with TRBD1 matching 8 bases. Germline CDR1 and CDR2: LGHNT and FRNRAP. This CDR3 is 14 amino acids long. Germline trimming cut 5 bases from V and 3 bases from J; bases unmatched to any gene: 5. This CDR3 reads CASGDRGVDTEAFF. Written as DNA, the CDR3 is TGTGCTAGTGGTGACAGGGGTGTAGACACTGAAGCTTTCTTT.

This rearrangement joins TRBV27 to TRBJ2-1, with 7 bases identical to TRBD1. CDR3 length equals 16 residues. With V trimmed by 2 bases and J by 2 bases, 6 bases remained unmatched. Germline CDR1 is MNHEY and CDR2 is SMNVEV (reference sequence). As DNA, the CDR3 is TGTGCCAGCAGTTTAGGTTTAGGGGGCGCCTACAATGAGCAGTTCTTC. It is translated as CASSLGLGGAYNEQFF.

This clone was seen only once. The chain is built from TRBV9 and TRBJ2-2; 10 bases agree with TRBD2. Germline CDR1 reads SGDLS; CDR2 reads YYNGEE. The CDR3 length is 17 residues. V was clipped by 4 bases and J by 1 base; unmatched bases: 7. The CDR3 region is CASSMRLAGKNTGELFF. The CDR3 coding sequence is TGTGCCAGCAGCATGCGACTAGCGGGTAAGAACACCGGGGAGCTGTTTTTT.

This clone was picked up one time. This chain joins TRBV7-3 and TRBJ2-1; no reliable D call. Looked up from germline, CDR1 is SGHTA and CDR2 is FQGTGA. The CDR3 runs 13 residues. The ends were cut back, 5 bases at V and 5 bases at J, with 10 bases in the middle. DNA of the CDR3: TGTGCCAGCAGCCAACAAATTAACAATGAGCAGTTCTTC. This codes for CASSQQINNEQFF. Filled out from reference TRBV7-3 and TRBJ2-1, the complete variable domain reads GAGVSQTPSNKVTEKGKYVELRCDPISGHTALYWYRQSLGQGPEFLIYFQGTGAADDSGLPNDRFFAVRPEGSVSTLKIQRTERGDSAVYLCASSQQINNEQFFGPGTRLTVL.

CDR3 coding DNA: TGTGCCAGCAGCCCCATCGGACTAGCGAGCGCTCAGTACTTC. Protein: CASSPIGLASAQYF. The chain joins TRBV9 to TRBJ2-4; 9 bases are a match to TRBD2. Germline V lookup: CDR1 SGDLS, CDR2 YYNGEE. The CDR3 extends over 14 amino acids. V shed 4 bases, J shed 12 bases, and the junction held 11 bases outside the gene matches.

Worth noting for this clone: Other DNA sequences of this sample code for an identical CDR3. The chain combines TRBV5-1 with TRBJ2-3, with D possibly being TRBD1 (5 bases). CDR3 length: 14 residues. Germline CDR1 is SGHRS and CDR2 is YFSETQ. With 0 bases removed from V and 0 bases from J, the gap between germline ends came to 5 bases. In nucleotides, the CDR3 is TGCGCCAGCAGCTTGGGACAGAGCACAGATACGCAGTATTTT. It yields the protein CASSLGQSTDTQYF.

This clone has just a few counts. This sequence joins TRBV7-9 and TRBJ2-1, with 8 bases lining up with TRBD1. Trimming at V came to 5 bases and at J to 1 base, leaving 10 bases not matched to a gene. The CDR3 contains 17 residues. The germline V gene encodes CDR1 SEHNR and CDR2 FQNEAQ (reference sequence). DNA for the CDR3: TGTGCCAGCAGCCCCCAAACGGGACAGGTTTCCTACAATGAGCAGTTCTTC. Translated: CASSPQTGQVSYNEQFF.

The chain uses TRBV15 and TRBJ1-2, with unresolved D. With 1 base removed from V and 4 bases from J, the gap between germline ends came to 25 bases. CDR3 size: 19 residues. CDR1 and CDR2 (germline): LNHNV, YYDKDF (reference sequence). As DNA, the CDR3 is TGTGCCACCAGCAGAGGGGGAGGTCTAGGAGGGCTGTTTAGCTATGGCTACACCTTC. Protein: CATSRGGGLGGLFSYGYTF.

This clone was detected only a few times. The V call is TRBV9, the J call TRBJ1-6; D unclear. Germline lookup yields CDR1 SGDLS and CDR2 YYNGEE. This CDR3 has 13 residues. V shed 0 bases and J shed 11 bases, with 9 bases lying between them. The CDR3 DNA reads as TGTGCCAGCAGCGTAGAGGAGGGAACACCCCTCCACTTT. It specifies CASSVEEGTPLHF. The full variable domain, its missing parts supplied by reference TRBV9 and TRBJ1-6, is DSGVTQTPKHLITATGQRVTLRCSPRSGDLSVYWYQQSLDQGLQFLIQYYNGEERAKGNILERFSAQQFPDLHSELNLSSLELGDSALYFCASSVEEGTPLHFGNGTRLTVT.

The CDR3 sequence: CASSLVGARGRPDTEAFF. The CDR3 DNA reads TGTGCCAGCAGCTTAGTCGGGGCCAGGGGGCGTCCGGACACTGAAGCTTTCTTT. The chain combines TRBV11-3 with TRBJ1-1; 8 bases line up with TRBD1. The CDR3 extends over 18 amino acids. The trim removed 1 base at V and 3 bases at J, leaving 13 bases unmatched. Per the germline V gene, CDR1 is SGHNT and CDR2 is YENEEA. Complete variable domain (other parts from reference TRBV11-3 and TRBJ1-1): EAGVVQSPRYKIIEKKQPVAFWCNPISGHNTLYWYLQNLGQGPELLIRYENEEAVDDSQLPKDRFSAERLKGVDSTLKIQPAELGDSAVYLCASSLVGARGRPDTEAFFGQGTRLTVV.

This chain links TRBV5-4 with TRBJ1-2; D gene unclear. Germline V gives CDR1 SGHNT, CDR2 YYREEE (reference sequence). V was cut by 6 bases and J by 4 bases, with 7 bases left in between. The CDR3 runs to 11 residues. The CDR3: CASTRGYGYTF. CDR3 nucleotide sequence: TGTGCCAGCACGCGAGGCTATGGCTACACCTTC. The full variable domain, its missing parts supplied by reference TRBV5-4 and TRBJ1-2, is ETGVTQSPTHLIKTRGQQVTLRCSSQSGHNTVSWYQQALGQGPQFIFQYYREEENGRGNFPPRFSGLQFPNYSSELNVNALELDDSALYLCASTRGYGYTFGSGTRLTVV.

The chain employs TRBV9 and TRBJ2-6; TRBD1 agrees at 9 bases. The length of the CDR3 is 17 residues. Germline trimming cut 3 bases from V and 4 bases from J; bases unmatched to any gene: 8. CDR1 is SGDLS and CDR2 is YYNGEE in the germline V gene. The CDR3 loop is CASSGDRVNSGANVLTF. DNA for the CDR3: TGTGCCAGCAGCGGGGACAGGGTAAATTCCGGGGCCAACGTCCTGACTTTC.

This clone was observed a handful of times. The chain carries TRBV5-4 and TRBJ2-5; D is ambiguous. The CDR3 runs to 14 residues. V shed 0 bases and J shed 1 base, with 7 bases lying between them. CDR1 is SGHNT and CDR2 is YYREEE in the germline V gene (reference sequence). The CDR3 protein is CASSLGLAQETQYF. CDR3 nucleotide sequence: TGTGCCAGCAGCTTGGGGTTGGCCCAAGAGACCCAGTACTTC. Based on the CDR3 plus reference TRBV5-4 and TRBJ2-5, the full variable domain is ETGVTQSPTHLIKTRGQQVTLRCSSQSGHNTVSWYQQALGQGPQFIFQYYREEENGRGNFPPRFSGLQFPNYSSELNVNALELDDSALYLCASSLGLAQETQYFGPGTRLLVL.

This chain connects TRBV7-9 to TRBJ1-2; D perhaps matches TRBD1 (6 bases). The CDR3 spans 13 residues. Germline V gene data show CDR1 as SEHNR and CDR2 as FQNEAQ (reference sequence). Between the trimmed V and J ends, which lost 4 bases and 2 bases, there was a span of 8 bases. Written as DNA, the CDR3 is TGTGCCAGCAGCTCTGGACAGAACTATGGCTACACCTTC. Its translation is CASSSGQNYGYTF.